These T cell receptor beta chains were read from a single sample in a study of blood T cell repertoires in COVID-19. TCRdb's table, derived via immunoSEQ multiplex PCR, lists solely in-frame clones and lacks some. The sample includes some 350,000 clones, roughly 87% of them seen just once. Sequenced material: PBMCs or T cells enriched from blood (not recorded which). The source is a woman in her 30s who had recovered from COVID-19. The CDR3 runs from the conserved cysteine through the conserved F or W. Each record gives: D gene, V gene, J gene, clone size, CDR3 DNA, CDR3 protein. The D gene is left open where the match is weak. Clone size is stated in some rows and not others, as once, few, many or a class when expanded.

.,TRBV4-1,TRBJ1-2,.,TGCGCCAGCAGCCCGCCGGTCTCCAAGTGGGGCTACACCTTC,CASSPPVSKWGYTF
TRBD2,TRBV9,TRBJ2-1,once,TGTGCCAGCAGCACGTTAGCGGGGAGCTCCTACAATGAGCAGTTCTTC,CASSTLAGSSYNEQFF
.,TRBV5-1,TRBJ1-5,few,TGCGCCAGCAGCTCCGGACAGCCTAATCAGCCCCAGCATTTT,CASSSGQPNQPQHF
TRBD1,TRBV28,TRBJ1-2,once,TGTGCCAGCAGTTTATTAGGCTGGGACAGGCCTAACTATGGCTACACCTTC,CASSLLGWDRPNYGYTF
TRBD2,TRBV6-5,TRBJ2-2,.,TGTGCCAGCAGTTACTCGGGCGGGGGACCCACCGGGGAGCTGTTTTTT,CASSYSGGGPTGELFF
TRBD2,TRBV2,TRBJ2-3,.,TGTGCCAGCAGGGACGACCGCTGGCGGGAGAGCACAGATACGCAGTATTTT,CASRDDRWRESTDTQYF
TRBD2,TRBV15,TRBJ2-4,once,TGTGCCACCAGCAGAGACTTACTAGCGGGGGGGTACGGCAAAAACATTCAGTACTTC,CATSRDLLAGGYGKNIQYF
.,TRBV6-1,TRBJ2-1,.,TGTGCCAGCAGTGAAGTACGGGGTGAGCAGTTCTTC,CASSEVRGEQFF
.,TRBV29-1,TRBJ1-1,.,TGCAGCGTTGGAAGGGTAGGGGAACGGGCTTTCTTT,CSVGRVGERAFF
.,TRBV18,TRBJ2-1,.,.,CASSPVVFGGGTEIF
TRBD1,TRBV7-9,TRBJ1-1,.,TGTGCCAGCAGCTTGGGAAGTACAGGGGCAATGAACACTGAAGCTTTCTTT,CASSLGSTGAMNTEAFF
.,TRBV10-3,TRBJ2-7,.,TGTGCCATCAGTGGGAGCGCTTCAAGCTCCTACGAGCAGTACTTC,CAISGSASSSYEQYF
TRBD1,TRBV9,TRBJ2-1,.,TGTGCCAGCAGCCCAGACAGGGTCAATGAGCAGTTCTTC,CASSPDRVNEQFF
.,TRBV28,TRBJ1-2,few,TGTGCCAGCAGTTTCTCGGGGGACGGCTACACCTTC,CASSFSGDGYTF
.,TRBV5-1,TRBJ2-1,.,TGCGCCAGCAGCTCTGTTTTTGGGGGGAGGCAGTTCTTC,CASSSVFGGRQFF
.,TRBV24-1,TRBJ2-7,.,TGTGCCACCAGCGCCGGGACATCTGGCGAGCAGTACTTC,CATSAGTSGEQYF
TRBD1,TRBV14,TRBJ1-2,.,TGTGCCAGCAGCTCCCGGACAGGGGGCGGTGGCTACACCTTC,CASSSRTGGGGYTF
TRBD2,TRBV9,TRBJ2-1,few,TGTGCCAGCACCCTATCGGCTAGCGGGAACAATGAGCAGTTCTTC,CASTLSASGNNEQFF
.,TRBV27,TRBJ2-1,.,TGTGCCAGCACCATGAGGGGGAGCCCGGCCTACAATGAGCAGTTCTTC,CASTMRGSPAYNEQFF
.,TRBV13,TRBJ1-2,few,TGTGCCAGCAGCCTGGGACGTCCGGGAGCTTATGGCTACACCTTC,CASSLGRPGAYGYTF
TRBD2,TRBV27,TRBJ2-7,.,TGTGCCTCGGGGAGGGTAGCGGGGGGGCGCGAGCAGTACTTC,CASGRVAGGREQYF
.,TRBV5-4,TRBJ1-2,once,TGTGCCAGCAGCTCGCCGAGATCTGGCTACACCTTC,CASSSPRSGYTF
TRBD2,TRBV5-1,TRBJ2-1,.,TGCGCCAGCAGCTTCATTAGCGGGGGGGCCTTAAACGAGCAGTTCTTC,CASSFISGGALNEQFF
.,TRBV2,TRBJ1-5,.,TGTGCCAGCATGGGGGGGCTAGGGCAGCCCCAGCATTTT,CASMGGLGQPQHF
TRBD1,TRBV19,TRBJ1-5,.,TGTGCCAGTAGTTTCGCAGGGGGCGAACGCAATCAGCCCCAGCATTTT,CASSFAGGERNQPQHF
TRBD1,TRBV27,TRBJ1-1,.,TGTGCCAGCCGGCCCCCGCTGGGACAGGGGTTCACTGAAGCTTTCTTT,CASRPPLGQGFTEAFF
.,TRBV15,TRBJ2-1,.,TGTGCCACCAGCAGAGAGGGGGCCCTTTACAATGAGCAGTTCTTC,CATSREGALYNEQFF
.,TRBV12-3/TRBV12-4,TRBJ2-7,.,TGTGCCAGCAGCTCCGGACAGACCTACGAGCAGTACTTC,CASSSGQTYEQYF
.,TRBV5-1,TRBJ2-5,.,TGCGCCAGCAGCCTATTAGCGGACCAAGAGACCCAGTACTTC,CASSLLADQETQYF
TRBD1,TRBV11-3,TRBJ2-3,.,TGTGCCAGCAGCACACAGGGGGCCACAGATACGCAGTATTTT,CASSTQGATDTQYF
TRBD1,TRBV3-1/TRBV3-2,TRBJ1-4,few,TGTGCCAGCAGTCAAGGGGACAGGGACGAAAAACTGTTTTTT,CASSQGDRDEKLFF